Following are 5 T cell receptor beta chains from one sample sequenced in a study of OX40 agonist ivuxolimab in advanced cancers. Using immunoSEQ multiplex PCR, the repertoire was profiled, and TCRdb retains in-frame clones only, with some absent. The top ten hold 0.66% of the sample, which has around 74,000 clones, roughly 87% seen once. This specimen was CD4+ or CD8+ T cells sorted from blood, taken in a trial of the OX40 agonist ivuxolimab. The receptors were sampled from an adult with an advanced solid tumor such as melanoma, head and neck, liver or kidney cancer.

V gene TRBV27 combines with J gene TRBJ2-3; D assignment may be TRBD1 or TRBD2 (5 bases each). The length of the CDR3 is 15 residues. Per the germline V gene, CDR1 is MNHEY and CDR2 is SMNVEV (reference sequence). Trimming took 0 bases from V and 1 from J, leaving 8 bases between them. CDR3 coding DNA: TGTGCCAGCAGTTTATCGCTGGGGGGCACAGATACGCAGTATTTT. Protein sequence: CASSLSLGGTDTQYF.

This clone appeared once. The chain is built from TRBV7-9 and TRBJ2-3; unclear D gene. Trimming pared 3 bases from V and 0 bases from J, leaving 7 bases between. Germline V CDR1 and CDR2: SEHNR, FQNEAQ (reference sequence). This CDR3 is 14 amino acids long. CDR3 in DNA: TGTGCCAGCAGCTTCGAGAAAAGCACAGATACGCAGTATTTT. Translation: CASSFEKSTDTQYF.

The chain links TRBV13 to TRBJ2-5, with D uncertain. The CDR3 consists of 11 residues. V shed 6 bases and J shed 5 bases, with 7 bases lying between them. Germline V gives CDR1 PRHDT, CDR2 FYEKMQ (reference sequence). The CDR3 region has the DNA TGTGCCAGCAGTCTGGTGGAGACCCAGTACTTC. Translated: CASSLVETQYF.

This clone was seen once. The chain combines TRBV7-9 with TRBJ2-2; either TRBD1 or TRBD2 may fit D (5 bases each). Germline V gene sequence: CDR1 SEHNR, CDR2 FQNEAQ (reference sequence). CDR3 length: 12 amino acids. V was shortened by 6 bases and J by 7 bases, with 9 bases between the two germline ends. CDR3: CASRRDVGELFF. The CDR3 nucleotides read TGTGCCAGCAGGAGGGACGTCGGGGAGCTGTTTTTT.

J is TRBJ1-2 and V is TRBV5-4; unclear D gene. This CDR3 spans 15 amino acids. V was clipped by 5 bases and J by 3 bases, with 17 bases between them. Germline V gives CDR1 SGHNT, CDR2 YYREEE (reference sequence). For the CDR3, the DNA is TGTGCCAGCAGTCCCGGGGTTAGATTCTACTATGGCTACACCTTC. Its translation: CASSPGVRFYYGYTF.